This T cell receptor (beta chain) is from a study of blood T cell repertoires in COVID-19. About the research overall: Acute and convalescent COVID-19 specimens originated in the United States, Italy and Spain.

This CDR3 region has 18 residues. V was pared by 2 bases and J by 2 bases, with 9 bases of the junction left unmatched. CDR1 and CDR2 (germline): MNHEY, SVGEGT. As handled by the study authors: Scientists estimated how many nucleated cells there were by amplifying reference gene primers. The repertoire was sequenced with immunoSEQ multiplex PCR; TCRdb's copy has only in-frame clones and lacks some. V and J calls and clone size come straight from that table; D and trimming were deduced from the DNA. The table shows 120,000 to 150,000 clones, with 75% to 85% occurring only once. The sequence was collected from a woman aged 50 to 60 with acute or convalescent COVID-19. Sequencing was carried out using peripheral blood. The chain recombines TRBV6-2 or TRBV6-3 with TRBJ2-7; TRBD2 aligns across 13 bases. The CDR3 spells CASSYPTRTSGGTYEQYF. Here the CDR3 DNA reads TGTGCCAGCAGTTACCCCACCCGGACTAGCGGGGGAACCTACGAGCAGTACTTC.